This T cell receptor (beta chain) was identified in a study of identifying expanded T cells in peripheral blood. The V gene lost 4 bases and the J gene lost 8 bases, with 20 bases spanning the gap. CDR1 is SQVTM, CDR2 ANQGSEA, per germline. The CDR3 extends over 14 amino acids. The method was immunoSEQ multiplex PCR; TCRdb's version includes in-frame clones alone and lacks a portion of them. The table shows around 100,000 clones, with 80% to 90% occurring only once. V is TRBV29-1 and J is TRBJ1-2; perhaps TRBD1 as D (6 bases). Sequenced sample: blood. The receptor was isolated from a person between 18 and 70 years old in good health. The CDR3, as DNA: TGCAGCGTTGCTCGGGGGGCGACGGGGGAGGGCTACACCTTC. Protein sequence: CSVARGATGEGYTF.